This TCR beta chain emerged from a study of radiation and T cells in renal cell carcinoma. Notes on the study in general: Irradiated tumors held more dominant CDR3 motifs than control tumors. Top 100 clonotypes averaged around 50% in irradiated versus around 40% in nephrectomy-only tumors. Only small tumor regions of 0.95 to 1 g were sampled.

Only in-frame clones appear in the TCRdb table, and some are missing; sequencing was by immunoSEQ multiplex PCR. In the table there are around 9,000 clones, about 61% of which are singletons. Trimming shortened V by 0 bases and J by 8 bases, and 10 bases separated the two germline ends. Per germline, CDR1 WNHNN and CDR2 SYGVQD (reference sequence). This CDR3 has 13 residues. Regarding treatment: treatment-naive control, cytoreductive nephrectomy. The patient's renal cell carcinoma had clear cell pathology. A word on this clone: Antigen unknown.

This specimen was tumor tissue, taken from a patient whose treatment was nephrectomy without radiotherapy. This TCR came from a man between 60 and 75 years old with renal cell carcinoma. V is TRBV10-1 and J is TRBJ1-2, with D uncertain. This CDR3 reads CASSESRGWGYTF. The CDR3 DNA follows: TGCGCCAGCAGTGAGTCGCGTGGATGGGGCTACACCTTC.